The clone carrying this T cell receptor (beta chain) has only a few counts. Antigen unknown. The investigators reverse transcribed all of the isolated RNA, so they sequenced expressed TCRB transcripts. Naive, central memory and regulatory T cell samples averaged around 3.9 million reads. Sequencing used immunoSEQ multiplex PCR; TCRdb keeps in-frame clones, though not all of them. The data contain approximately 340,000 clones, around 15% of them singletons. These data belong to a study of beta chain features in type 1 diabetes. Broader study findings: Type 1 diabetes patients had fewer VDJ junction insertions and more deletions.

Purities in excess of 95% were seen in all sorted populations. The V end lost 8 bases, the J end lost 2 bases, and 10 bases lay between the germline ends. CDR1 and CDR2 from the germline V gene are SGHNT and YYREEE (reference sequence). This CDR3 spans 12 amino acids. This chain connects TRBV5-4 to TRBJ1-1; the D gene is possibly TRBD1 (5 bases). The receptor was isolated from a woman between 18 and 29 years old in good health. Sequencing was done on a sample of naive CD4+ T cells from blood. This chain's CDR3 is CASLRENTEAFF. The CDR3 bases are TGTGCCAGTCTCAGGGAAAACACTGAAGCTTTCTTT.